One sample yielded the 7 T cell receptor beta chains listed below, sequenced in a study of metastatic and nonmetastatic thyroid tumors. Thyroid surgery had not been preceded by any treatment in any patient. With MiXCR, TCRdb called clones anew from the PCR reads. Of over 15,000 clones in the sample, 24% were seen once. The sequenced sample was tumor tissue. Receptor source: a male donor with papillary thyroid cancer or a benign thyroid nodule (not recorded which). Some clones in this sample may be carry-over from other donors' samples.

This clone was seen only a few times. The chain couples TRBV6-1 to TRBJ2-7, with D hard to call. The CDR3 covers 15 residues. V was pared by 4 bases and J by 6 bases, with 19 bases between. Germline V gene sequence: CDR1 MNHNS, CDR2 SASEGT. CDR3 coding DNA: TGTGCCAGCAGTGCCCCCGGGTCTAGATTTTCCGAGCAGTACTTC. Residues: CASSAPGSRFSEQYF.

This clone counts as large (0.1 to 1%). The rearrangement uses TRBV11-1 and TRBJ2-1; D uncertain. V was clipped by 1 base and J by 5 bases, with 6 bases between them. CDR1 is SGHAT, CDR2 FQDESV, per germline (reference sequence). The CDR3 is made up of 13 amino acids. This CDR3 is CASSLVPNNEQFF. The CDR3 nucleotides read TGTGCCAGCAGCTTAGTTCCGAACAATGAGCAGTTCTTC.

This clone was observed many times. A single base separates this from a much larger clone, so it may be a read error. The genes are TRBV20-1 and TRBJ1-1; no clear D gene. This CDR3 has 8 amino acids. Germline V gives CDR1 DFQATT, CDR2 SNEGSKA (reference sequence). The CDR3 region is CSARRSVF. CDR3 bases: TGCAGTGCTAGGCGAAGTGTCTTT.

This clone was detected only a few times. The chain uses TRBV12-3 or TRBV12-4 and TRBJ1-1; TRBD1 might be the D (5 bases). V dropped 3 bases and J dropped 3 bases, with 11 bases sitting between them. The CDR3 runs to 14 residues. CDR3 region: CASSFQGTDTEAFF. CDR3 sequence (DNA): TGTGCCAGCAGTTTTCAGGGTACCGACACTGAAGCTTTCTTT.

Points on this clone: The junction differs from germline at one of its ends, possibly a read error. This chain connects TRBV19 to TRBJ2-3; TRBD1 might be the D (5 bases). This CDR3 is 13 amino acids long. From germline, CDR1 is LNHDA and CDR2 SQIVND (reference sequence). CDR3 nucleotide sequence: TGTGCCAGTAATATACAGGCAACAGATACGCAGTATTTT. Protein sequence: CASNIQATDTQYF.

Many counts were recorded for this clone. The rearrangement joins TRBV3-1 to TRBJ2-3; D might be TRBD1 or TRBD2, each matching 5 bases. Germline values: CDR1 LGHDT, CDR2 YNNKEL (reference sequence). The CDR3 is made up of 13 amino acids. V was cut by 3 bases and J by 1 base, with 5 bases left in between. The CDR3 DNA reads TGTGCCAGCAGCCAGGGACGCACAGATACGCAGTATTTT. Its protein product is CASSQGRTDTQYF.

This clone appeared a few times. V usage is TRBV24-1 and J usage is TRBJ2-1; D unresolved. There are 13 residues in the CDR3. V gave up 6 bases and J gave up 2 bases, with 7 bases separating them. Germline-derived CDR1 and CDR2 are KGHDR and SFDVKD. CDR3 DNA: TGTGCCACCAGTTCAGGTCCCTACAATGAGCAGTTCTTC. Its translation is CATSSGPYNEQFF.